These 4 T cell receptor beta chains were all obtained from the same sample, sequenced in a study of breast tumors, draining lymph nodes, adjacent tissues. TCRdb called the multiplex PCR reads again in MiXCR, with one record for every CDR3 protein. The sample holds 20,000 to 25,000 distinct CDR3 sequences, 45% to 65% seen once. The sample taken for sequencing was breast tumor tissue. The receptor set was obtained from a female donor with breast cancer. Some clones in this sample may be carry-over from other donors' samples.

This chain uses TRBV30 with TRBJ2-3; 8 nucleotides match TRBD2. Germline CDR1 reads GTSNPN; CDR2 reads SVGIG (reference sequence). V shed 5 bases and J 2 bases; nucleotides not matched to a gene: 6. CDR3 length: 14 residues. As DNA, the CDR3 is TGTGCCTGGGTGCGAGCGGGGGTCACAGATACGCAGTATTTT. Its protein is CAWVRAGVTDTQYF. Full variable domain (remainder filled in from reference TRBV30 and TRBJ2-3): SQTIHQWPATLVQPVGSPLSLECTVEGTSNPNLYWYRQAAGRGLQLLFYSVGIGQISSEVPQNLSASRPQDRQFILSSKKLLLSDSGFYLCAWVRAGVTDTQYFGPGTRLTVL.

V usage is TRBV2 and J usage is TRBJ1-4; no reliable D call. This CDR3 contains 13 residues. Germline assignment: CDR1 SNHLY and CDR2 FYNNEI. The ends were cut back, 6 bases at V and 0 bases at J, with 5 bases in the middle. The CDR3 region is CASSGATNEKLFF. The CDR3 bases are TGTGCCAGCAGCGGGGCAACTAATGAAAAACTGTTTTTT.

Many counts were recorded for this clonotype. The chain employs TRBV6-2 or TRBV6-3 and TRBJ1-2, with D possibly being TRBD1 (5 bases). The germline V and J ends were trimmed by 4 bases and 5 bases, with 14 bases remaining between them. The germline CDR1 and CDR2 sequences are MNHEY and SVGEGT. The CDR3 is 14 amino acids. DNA of the CDR3: TGTGCCAGCAGTTCCCCGACAGTCGGGTATGGCTACACCTTC. Amino acid sequence: CASSSPTVGYGYTF.

The rearrangement uses TRBV7-3 and TRBJ1-5; D gene uncertain. This CDR3 contains 17 residues. Trimming shortened V by 3 bases and J by 6 bases, and 21 bases separated the two germline ends. Germline V lookup: CDR1 SGHTA, CDR2 FQGTGA. The CDR3 DNA is TGTGCCAGCAGCTTCCCCCTCGGAATGAGACCTAGTCAGCCCCAGCATTTT. Its translation: CASSFPLGMRPSQPQHF.